One sample yielded the 7 T cell receptor beta chains listed below, sequenced in a study of T cell repertoires in cytomegalovirus infection. Antigens of these TCRs are unknown. A single record per CDR3 protein comes from TCRdb applying MiXCR to the reads. The profile shows some 800,000 distinct CDR3 sequences, around 29% of them singletons. The source was cultured CD8+ T cells from PBMCs, collected from culture after CMV antigen stimulation. Receptors were obtained from a human donor in good health (CMV status not recorded). Some clones in this sample may be carry-over from other donors' samples.

This clonotype was seen more than once but under ten times. The rearrangement joins TRBV2 to TRBJ2-1; D not certain. Trimming cost V 10 bases and J 0 bases, with 19 bases left between them. Germline V lookup: CDR1 SNHLY, CDR2 FYNNEI. This CDR3 has 16 amino acids. The CDR3 loop reads CATRPSTRSSYNEQFF. In DNA form, the CDR3 reads TGTGCCACCAGACCTTCGACCCGGAGCTCCTACAATGAGCAGTTCTTC. The whole variable domain, remainder taken from reference TRBV2 and TRBJ2-1, is EPEVTQTPSHQVTQMGQEVILRCVPISNHLYFYWYRQILGQKVEFLVSFYNNEISEKSEIFDDQFSVERPDGSNFTLKIRSTKLEDSAMYFCATRPSTRSSYNEQFFGPGTRLTVL.

Many counts were recorded for this clonotype. This chain connects TRBV7-2 to TRBJ2-7, with D possibly being TRBD2 (7 bases). The germline V gene encodes CDR1 SGHTA and CDR2 FQGNSA. CDR3 length: 13 residues. V was shortened by 5 bases and J by 5 bases, with 13 bases between the two germline ends. The CDR3 region is CASSLTGGDEQYV. CDR3 coding DNA: TGTGCCAGCAGCCTAACGGGGGGCGACGAGCAGTACGTC.

This clonotype has a count of ten or more. The chain carries TRBV7-2 and TRBJ2-2; possible D gene TRBD2, 5 bases. The CDR3 length is 19 residues. Germline-derived CDR1 and CDR2 are SGHTA and FQGNSA. Trimming took 2 bases from V and 4 from J, leaving 23 bases between them. CDR3 DNA sequence: TGTGCCAGCAGCTTAAATAGGGTCGGGGTTGAACGGATCACCGGGGAGCTGTTTTTT. It yields the protein CASSLNRVGVERITGELFF.

The chain links TRBV28 to TRBJ2-2; D remains unclear. Germline V lookup: CDR1 MDHEN, CDR2 SYDVKM. Trimming took off 3 bases at V and 1 base at J, with 9 bases between the two ends. The CDR3 has 15 amino acids. CDR3 in DNA: TGTGCCAGCAGTTTTATGCAGCAGAACACCGGGGAGCTGTTTTTT. It translates to CASSFMQQNTGELFF.

This clonotype has just a few counts. This chain uses TRBV19 with TRBJ1-2; TRBD1 matches at 7 bases. With V trimmed by 4 bases and J by 6 bases, 8 bases remained unmatched. Germline CDR1 LNHDA, CDR2 SQIVND (reference sequence). The CDR3 contains 14 residues. The CDR3 protein is CASSTIRDSHGYTF. The CDR3 DNA reads TGTGCCAGTAGTACCATCCGGGACAGCCATGGCTACACCTTC.

The chain's CDR3 is CASSGQGSKETQYF. CDR3 nucleotides: TGCGCCAGCAGTGGTCAGGGTAGTAAAGAGACCCAGTACTTC. The J gene is TRBJ2-5, the V gene TRBV10-2; D may be TRBD1 (5 bases). The CDR3 runs 14 residues. Germline-derived CDR1 and CDR2 are WSHSY and SAAADI. Trimming took off 4 bases at V and 3 bases at J, with 12 bases between the two ends.

The rearrangement joins TRBV6-6 to TRBJ2-3, with D possibly TRBD1 on 5 matching bases. Germline CDR1 and CDR2: MNHNY and SVGAGI (reference sequence). The CDR3 covers 16 residues. V lost 8 bases, J lost 2 bases, and 20 bases lay in between. The CDR3 DNA is TGTGCCAGCCCCGCCTTTCCGACAGTATTCACAGATACGCAGTATTTT. Its translation is CASPAFPTVFTDTQYF.